This T cell receptor beta chain originates from a study of PD-L1 blockade in urothelial cancer. Study background: Individuals in the cohort had been given 0 to 3 earlier chemotherapy regimens. The study, taken as a whole, reports: Durable benefit accompanied greater 3-week expansion of tumor-associated blood clones.

Sample time point: pretreatment peripheral blood. Profiled with immunoSEQ multiplex PCR; TCRdb holds only in-frame clones, not every one. The sample has about 43,000 clones, around 80% seen once; the top ten hold about a sixth. This clone was counted a few times. Antigen: not known. This receptor was identified in a man aged 60-69 years with urothelial cancer. The sample here was PBMCs, taken around atezolizumab (anti-PD-L1) treatment.

This CDR3 is CASSSGGWTGKLFF. As DNA, the CDR3 is TGTGCCAGCAGCTCCGGGGGGTGGACTGGAAAACTGTTTTTT. The chain couples TRBV7-9 to TRBJ1-4, with D perhaps TRBD1 (5 bases). Germline CDR1 is SEHNR and CDR2 is FQNEAQ (reference sequence). This CDR3 region has 14 residues. V lost 4 bases and J lost 10, with 16 bases in between.